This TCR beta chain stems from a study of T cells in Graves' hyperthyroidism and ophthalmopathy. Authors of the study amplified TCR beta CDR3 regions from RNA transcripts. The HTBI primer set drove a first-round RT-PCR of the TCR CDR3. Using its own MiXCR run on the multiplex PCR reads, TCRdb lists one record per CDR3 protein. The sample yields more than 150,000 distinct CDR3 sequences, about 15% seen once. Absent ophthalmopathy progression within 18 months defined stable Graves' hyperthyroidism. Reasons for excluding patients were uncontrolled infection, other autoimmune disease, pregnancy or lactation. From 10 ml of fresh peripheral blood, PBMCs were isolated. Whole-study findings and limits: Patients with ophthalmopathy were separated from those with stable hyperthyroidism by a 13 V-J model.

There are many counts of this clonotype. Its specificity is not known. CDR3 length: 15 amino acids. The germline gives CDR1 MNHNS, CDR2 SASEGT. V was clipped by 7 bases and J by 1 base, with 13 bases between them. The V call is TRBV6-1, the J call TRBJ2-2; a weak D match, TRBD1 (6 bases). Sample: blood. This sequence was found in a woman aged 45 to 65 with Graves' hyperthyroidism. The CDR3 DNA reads TGTGCCAGCACCCGACAGGTCCGGAACACCGGGGAGCTGTTTTTT. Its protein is CASTRQVRNTGELFF.